This T cell receptor beta chain comes out of a study of blood T cell repertoires in COVID-19. Study as a whole: Acute and convalescent COVID-19 specimens originated in the United States, Italy and Spain.

Germline V gene sequence: CDR1 MDHEN, CDR2 SYDVKM. This CDR3 region has 16 residues. The V segment lost 5 bases and the J segment 7 bases; nucleotides outside the gene matches: 11. Methods used by the authors: By means of reference gene primer amplification, nucleated cell counts were estimated. Produced via immunoSEQ multiplex PCR; TCRdb's table is partial and in-frame only. V and J calls and clone size are as listed in that table; D and trimming were resolved from the DNA. This table has around 230,000 clones, approximately 80% appearing once. The specimen was peripheral blood. The origin of this receptor is a man in his forties with acute or convalescent COVID-19. The V call is TRBV28, the J call TRBJ1-4; 9 bases agree with TRBD1. CDR3 DNA sequence: TGTGCCAGCAGTCCCGGGACAGGGAAGTTAGGTGAAAAACTGTTTTTT. Translating it yields CASSPGTGKLGEKLFF.